The rows below give T cell receptor beta chains drawn from one sample of a study of response to subunit inactivated influenza vaccine. MiXCR was run by TCRdb on the RT-PCR reads, yielding one entry per CDR3 protein. This table holds approximately 700,000 distinct CDR3 sequences, approximately 15% found once. This material consisted of PBMCs from blood, taken roughly 13 days after vaccination. These receptors were obtained from a middle-aged man who received an inactivated influenza vaccine. The CDR3 runs from the conserved cysteine through the conserved F or W. The D gene is left open where the match is weak. Size is stated for part of the rows, as once, few or many counts, or as a class when the clone is expanded.

TRBV14	TRBJ2-4	.	TRBD2	TGTGCCAGCAGCCTCAACGTTTTACTAGCGGTAGCCAAAAACATTCAGTACTTC	CASSLNVLLAVAKNIQYF
TRBV7-2	TRBJ2-2	.	.	TGTGCCAGCAGCTTATCGGGGAGGACCAGCACCGGGGAGCTGTTTTTT	CASSLSGRTSTGELFF
TRBV9	TRBJ2-1	few	TRBD1	TGTGCCAGCAGCGCCTCGGGACAGGGCTACAATGAGCAGTTCTTC	CASSASGQGYNEQFF
TRBV6-5	TRBJ1-6	.	TRBD1	TGTGCCAGCAGTACCTCGAGGGGGCGAAATTCACCCCTCCACTTT	CASSTSRGRNSPLHF
TRBV4-1	TRBJ2-7	few	.	TGCGCCAGCAGCCTGGGGACAAGGGGGAGCAACGAGCAGTACTTC	CASSLGTRGSNEQYF
TRBV20-1	TRBJ2-7	few	.	TGCATTCCAGACCCGACTGCGGGGCAGTACTTC	CIPDPTAGQYF
TRBV12-3/TRBV12-4	TRBJ2-7	.	.	TGTGCCAGCAGTCCATGGTTCAACAGGAGAACCTACGAGCAGTACTTC	CASSPWFNRRTYEQYF
TRBV2	TRBJ2-1	many	TRBD2	TGTGCCAGCAGCTGGACTAGCGGGGTATACAATGAGCAGTTCTTC	CASSWTSGVYNEQFF
TRBV12-3/TRBV12-4	TRBJ2-1	.	TRBD2	TGTGCCAGCAGGTTGAGCCGGGGGGGAAATGAGCAGTTCTTC	CASRLSRGGNEQFF
TRBV7-7	TRBJ2-1	many	.	TGTGCCAGCAGCCCCGGGACGTACGACAATGAGCAGTTCTTC	CASSPGTYDNEQFF
TRBV28	TRBJ2-7	many	.	TGTGCCAGCAGCCTCAGGAACGAGCAGTACTTC	CASSLRNEQYF
TRBV7-2	TRBJ1-2	many	.	TGTGCCAGCAGCTTAGATTCAGGGCTCTATGGCTACACCTTC	CASSLDSGLYGYTF
TRBV11-2	TRBJ2-2	.	.	TGTGCCAGCAGCTTATTGACGGTGAACACCGGGGAGCTGTTTTTT	CASSLLTVNTGELFF
TRBV3-1	TRBJ2-1	few	TRBD2	TGTGCCAGCAGCCAAATTGGGACTAGCGGGAGGTCCGGTGAGCAGTTCTTC	CASSQIGTSGRSGEQFF
TRBV20-1	TRBJ1-5	few	.	TGCAGTGCTAGGAGAACAGAGAATCAGCCCCAGCATTTT	CSARRTENQPQHF